These 10 T cell receptor beta chains came from one sample sequenced in a study of T-cell memory formation after mild COVID-19. TCRdb re-called the 5' RACE reads through MiXCR, storing one row per CDR3 protein. Of under 50,000 distinct CDR3 sequences in the sample, less than 35% were seen once. The specimen sequenced was PBMCs or a T cell subset sorted from them (not recorded which). These receptors were collected from a man younger than 35 who had mild COVID-19 (a few samples of this study predate the infection). Cell type and time point are not known.

This clonotype has a handful of counts. This rearrangement joins TRBV19 to TRBJ1-1; D unresolved. Looked up from germline, CDR1 is LNHDA and CDR2 is SQIVND (reference sequence). CDR3 length equals 14 residues. Between the trimmed V and J ends, which lost 3 bases and 0 bases, there was a span of 8 bases. The CDR3: CASSMGGMNTEAFF. DNA for the CDR3: TGTGCCAGTAGTATGGGAGGCATGAACACTGAAGCTTTCTTT.

This clonotype was counted between two and nine times. The V and J genes are TRBV3-1 and TRBJ2-1; 11 bases are shared with TRBD2. CDR3 length equals 17 residues. The ends lost 1 base at V and 7 bases at J; junction bases unmatched: 9. Germline CDR1 reads LGHDT; CDR2 reads YNNKEL (reference sequence). In nucleotides, the CDR3 is TGTGCCAGCAGCCAAGGCCGAGGGCTAGCGGGGGGAAATGAGCAGTTCTTC. Protein: CASSQGRGLAGGNEQFF.

This clonotype was seen only a few times. V is TRBV6-6 and J is TRBJ2-1; possible D gene TRBD1, 7 bases. Germline CDR1 MNHNY, CDR2 SVGAGI (reference sequence). The CDR3 covers 14 residues. V gave up 8 bases and J gave up 8 bases, with 19 bases separating them. Here the CDR3 DNA reads TGTGCCAGCGGACGGGGGACAGACATCGATGAGCAGTTCTTC. It codes for CASGRGTDIDEQFF.

CDR3 protein: CSVATGGTEAFF. CDR3 bases: TGCAGCGTTGCTACAGGGGGCACTGAAGCTTTCTTT. The chain joins TRBV29-1 to TRBJ1-1; 8 nucleotides line up with TRBD1. This CDR3 is 12 amino acids long. Germline trimming cut 4 bases from V and 4 bases from J; bases unmatched to any gene: 2. CDR1 is SQVTM and CDR2 is ANQGSEA in the germline V gene.

The V and J genes are TRBV13 and TRBJ2-7; D tentatively reads TRBD1 or TRBD2 (5 bases each). The CDR3 runs to 14 residues. Per the germline V gene, CDR1 is PRHDT and CDR2 is FYEKMQ (reference sequence). V was cut by 0 bases and J by 7 bases, with 13 bases left in between. The CDR3 sequence: CASSLGRAGSEQYF. The CDR3 DNA reads TGTGCCAGCAGCTTAGGACGGGCAGGGAGTGAGCAGTACTTC.

This rearrangement joins TRBV28 to TRBJ2-7, with 7 bases identical to TRBD1. V was clipped by 5 bases and J by 7 bases; unmatched bases: 5. The CDR3 is 12 residues long. Germline V gives CDR1 MDHEN, CDR2 SYDVKM. CDR3 in amino acids: CASSQTGLEQYV. CDR3 nucleotides: TGTGCCAGCAGTCAGACAGGGTTGGAGCAGTACGTC.

CDR3 nucleotide sequence: TGTGCCTGGATGGCCGGGGGGACCCAGTACTTC. Its protein is CAWMAGGTQYF. This chain joins TRBV30 and TRBJ2-5; D is perhaps TRBD2 (6 bases). The V and J ends lost 4 bases and 7 bases respectively, with 10 bases between them. CDR3 length: 11 amino acids. Germline loops: CDR1 GTSNPN, CDR2 SVGIG (reference sequence). Full variable domain (outside the CDR3, taken from reference TRBV30 and TRBJ2-5): SQTIHQWPATLVQPVGSPLSLECTVEGTSNPNLYWYRQAAGRGLQLLFYSVGIGQISSEVPQNLSASRPQDRQFILSSKKLLLSDSGFYLCAWMAGGTQYFGPGTRLLVL.

This chain uses TRBV3-1 with TRBJ2-7, with D unclear. Germline V gene data show CDR1 as LGHDT and CDR2 as YNNKEL (reference sequence). Trimming left V 2 bases short and J 3 bases short, with 8 bases between. This CDR3 has 13 residues. The CDR3 DNA follows: TGTGCCAGCAGCCAAAGCTGGGACTACGAGCAGTACTTC. Its translation is CASSQSWDYEQYF.

This clonotype has only a few counts. J is TRBJ2-3 and V is TRBV12-3 or TRBV12-4; D is tentatively TRBD1 or TRBD2 (5 bases each). The CDR3 spans 13 residues. V lost 0 bases and J lost 9, with 10 bases in between. CDR3 nucleotides: TGTGCCAGCAGTTTAGCGGGGGACGGGACGCAGTATTTT. Protein: CASSLAGDGTQYF.

This chain joins TRBV20-1 and TRBJ2-1; 10 bases are shared with TRBD2. CDR1 and CDR2 (germline): DFQATT, SNEGSKA (reference sequence). This CDR3 spans 16 amino acids. Trimming removed 0 bases from V and 12 bases from J; junction bases left unmatched: 14. The CDR3: CSARDPLAGVPKGQFF. Written as DNA, the CDR3 is TGCAGTGCTAGAGATCCCCTAGCGGGGGTGCCTAAGGGGCAGTTCTTC.